In its sample, the clone carrying this T cell receptor (beta chain) was seen once. TCRdb keeps only in-frame clones here, not all; method: immunoSEQ multiplex PCR. This table holds 25,000 to 35,000 clones, approximately 86% found once. CDR3 length equals 15 residues. V gave up 7 bases and J gave up 5 bases, with 18 bases separating them. The germline V gene encodes CDR1 SNHLY and CDR2 FYNNEI. These data come from a study of T cell changes during pregnancy in multiple sclerosis. This sequence originates from a female donor with multiple sclerosis, enrolled in a pregnancy study. Sample: CD8+ T cells from peripheral blood mononuclear cells, taken before pregnancy. The chain employs TRBV2 and TRBJ2-1; weak D call: TRBD1 (7 bases). CDR3 DNA sequence: TGTGCCAGCACACGAGGGAGGCAGGGGGACAATGAGCAGTTCTTC. Protein product: CASTRGRQGDNEQFF.